The clone carrying this T cell receptor (beta chain) was detected many times. This record comes from a study of T cells in Graves' hyperthyroidism and ophthalmopathy. This CDR3 is built from 15 residues. Per the germline V gene, CDR1 is LNHNV and CDR2 is YYDKDF (reference sequence). V lost 1 base and J lost 6, with 10 bases in between. RNA transcripts gave rise to amplified TCR beta CDR3 regions. Carried out on the TCR CDR3, a first-round RT-PCR used the HTBI primer set. One entry per CDR3 protein, called by TCRdb with MiXCR from the multiplex PCR reads. The sample shows over 700,000 distinct CDR3 sequences, about 35% of them seen only once.

V and J are TRBV15 and TRBJ1-6; the D is unclear. The sequencing sample was made of blood. This receptor was obtained from a woman between 40 and 55 years old with Graves' hyperthyroidism. The CDR3 sequence: CATSRGRRSNSPLHF. The CDR3 DNA follows: TGTGCCACCAGCAGAGGTCGCAGATCTAATTCACCCCTCCACTTT.